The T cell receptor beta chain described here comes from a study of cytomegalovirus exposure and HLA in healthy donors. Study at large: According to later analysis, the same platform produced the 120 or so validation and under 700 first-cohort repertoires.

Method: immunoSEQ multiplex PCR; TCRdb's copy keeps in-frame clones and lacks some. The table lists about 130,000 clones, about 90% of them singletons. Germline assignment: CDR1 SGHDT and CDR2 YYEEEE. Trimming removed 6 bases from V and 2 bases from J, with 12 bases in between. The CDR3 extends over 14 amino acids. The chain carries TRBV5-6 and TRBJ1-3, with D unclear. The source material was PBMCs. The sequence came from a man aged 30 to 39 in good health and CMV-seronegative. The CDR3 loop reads CASTTRFTGNTIYF. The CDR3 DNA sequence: TGTGCCAGCACAACCAGGTTCACTGGAAACACCATATATTTT.